This T cell receptor beta chain comes out of a study of CD8+ T cells in alopecia areata. Specified treatment: oral pan-JAK inhibitor, 5-10 mg twice daily. Reverse transcription of extracted RNA yielded cDNA, which provided the sequencing template. TCRdb's copy holds only in-frame clones and misses some; the assay was immunoSEQ multiplex PCR. The sample contains some 190,000 clones, approximately 50% of which appear only once. The CDR3 consists of 15 residues. V was shortened by 4 bases and J by 4 bases, with 17 bases between the two germline ends. Germline V gene lookup returns CDR1 SGDLS and CDR2 YYNGEE.

The V gene is TRBV9, the J gene TRBJ2-5; D gene uncertain. This specimen was CD8+ T cells sorted from blood, taken between weeks 51 and 54, from a patient treated with tofacitinib. The TCR was taken from a human donor with alopecia areata. The CDR3: CASSPTLSVRETQYF. The CDR3 DNA reads TGTGCCAGCAGCCCAACCTTGAGCGTCCGAGAGACCCAGTACTTC.